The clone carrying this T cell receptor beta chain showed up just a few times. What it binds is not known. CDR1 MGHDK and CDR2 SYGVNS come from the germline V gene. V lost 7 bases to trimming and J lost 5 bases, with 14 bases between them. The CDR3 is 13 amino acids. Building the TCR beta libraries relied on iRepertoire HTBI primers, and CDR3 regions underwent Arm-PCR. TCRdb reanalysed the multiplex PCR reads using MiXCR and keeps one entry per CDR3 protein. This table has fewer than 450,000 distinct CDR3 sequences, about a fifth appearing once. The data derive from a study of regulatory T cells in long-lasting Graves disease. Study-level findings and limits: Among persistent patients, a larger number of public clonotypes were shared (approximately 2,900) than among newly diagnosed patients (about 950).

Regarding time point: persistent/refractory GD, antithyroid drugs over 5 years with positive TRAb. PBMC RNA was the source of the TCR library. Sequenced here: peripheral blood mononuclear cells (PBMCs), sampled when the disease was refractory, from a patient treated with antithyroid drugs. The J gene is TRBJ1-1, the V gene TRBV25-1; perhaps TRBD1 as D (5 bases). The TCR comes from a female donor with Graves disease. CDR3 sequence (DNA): TGTGCCAGCACCTCGCAGGGAAGAACTGAAGCTTTCTTT. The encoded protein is CASTSQGRTEAFF.